This T cell receptor (beta chain) was observed in a study of shared clonotypes between healthy human individuals. Findings and limits, study-wide: The authors expected sequencing depth to affect clonotype sharing among donors.

The sample holds a few counts of this clone. What it binds is not known. The test was conducted at deep level. TCRdb's copy holds only in-frame clones and misses some; the assay was immunoSEQ multiplex PCR. There are 470,000 or so clones in the sample; about 85% occur only once, and 9.5% to 15% lies in the top ten. What was sequenced was PBMCs. The origin of this receptor is a woman in her forties in good health. Some clones in this sample may be carry-over from other donors' samples.

Here the CDR3 reads CASSVHSYEQYF. The CDR3 DNA reads as TGTGCCAGCAGTGTTCATTCCTACGAGCAGTACTTC. This chain connects TRBV25-1 to TRBJ2-7; D is uncertain. The length of the CDR3 is 12 residues. Germline values: CDR1 MGHDK, CDR2 SYGVNS. V lost 4 bases and J 1 base, leaving 5 bases between the germline ends.